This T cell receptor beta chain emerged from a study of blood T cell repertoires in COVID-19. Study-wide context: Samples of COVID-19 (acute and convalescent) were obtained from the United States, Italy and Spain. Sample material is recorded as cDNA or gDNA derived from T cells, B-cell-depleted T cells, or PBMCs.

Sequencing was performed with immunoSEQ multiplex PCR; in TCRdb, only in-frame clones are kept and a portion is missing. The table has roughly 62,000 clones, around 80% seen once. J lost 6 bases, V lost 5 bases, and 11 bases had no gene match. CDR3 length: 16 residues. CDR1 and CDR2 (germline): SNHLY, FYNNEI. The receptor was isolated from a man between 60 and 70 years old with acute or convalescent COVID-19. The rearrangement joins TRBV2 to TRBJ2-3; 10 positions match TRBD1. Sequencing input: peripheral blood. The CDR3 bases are TGTGCCAGCAGTAAGGACCGGGACAGGGGCCTTGATACGCAGTATTTT. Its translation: CASSKDRDRGLDTQYF.